The source of this TCR beta chain is a study of T cells in Graves' hyperthyroidism and ophthalmopathy. In germline, CDR1 is GTSNPN, CDR2 SVGIG (reference sequence). Deletions cut 2 bases from V and 4 bases from J, with 14 bases between. CDR3 size: 14 residues. Points from the study as a whole: Most thyroid clonotypes with frequency above 0.001 were detected in blood. Stable hyperthyroidism was separated from ophthalmopathy by a model based on 13 V-J features.

This clonotype appeared a few times. Its antigen remains unknown. Amplified regions were TCR beta CDR3 sequences from RNA transcripts. Using the HTBI primer set, a first-round RT-PCR was run on the TCR CDR3. TCRdb passed the multiplex PCR reads through MiXCR, listing each CDR3 protein once. Of approximately 640,000 distinct CDR3 sequences listed, 15% to 20% are singletons. Reasons for excluding patients were uncontrolled infection, other autoimmune disease, pregnancy or lactation. A roughly 9.7 ml volume of fresh peripheral blood provided the PBMCs. The material sequenced was blood. This chain links TRBV30 with TRBJ1-1; D not resolved. This TCR came from a man aged 45-65 years with Graves' hyperthyroidism. CDR3 loop: CAWSNVWEGTEAFF. CDR3 nucleotides: TGTGCCTGGAGTAACGTTTGGGAGGGCACTGAAGCTTTCTTT.